This is a list of T cell receptor beta chains from one sample in a study of shared clonotypes between healthy human individuals. The table came from immunoSEQ multiplex PCR; TCRdb's copy has only in-frame clones and leaves some out. The repertoire includes roughly 2,000,000 clones, 93% of them detected once, and roughly 1.7% sits in the top ten. The sample was naive CD8+ T cells from PBMCs. All receptors derive from a man aged 18 to 35 in good health. Some clones in this sample may be carry-over from other donors' samples. The CDR3 runs from the conserved cysteine through the conserved F or W. A D gene is named only where the DNA matches it firmly. The size entry is marked missing in some rows and otherwise reads once, few, many or a size class.

TRBD1	NA	17	TRBJ1-5	TRBV6-1	TGTGCCAGCAGTGAAGAGGTGGGACAGACGATGGGGCAGCCCCAGCATTTT	CASSEEVGQTMGQPQHF
TRBD1	NA	15	TRBJ1-1	TRBV9	TGTGCCAGCAGCACCCGACAGGGATGGGACACTGAAGCTTTCTTT	CASSTRQGWDTEAFF
NA	NA	17	TRBJ1-1	TRBV5-6	TGTGCCAGCAGCCCCTTAAGGCGGTGGGGCCGGAACACTGAAGCTTTCTTT	CASSPLRRWGRNTEAFF
NA	NA	15	TRBJ1-2	TRBV28	TGTGCCAGCAGTGTAGAGGAGGACAGCGGCTATGGCTACACCTTC	CASSVEEDSGYGYTF
TRBD1	NA	15	TRBJ2-5	TRBV4-3	TGCGCCAGCAGCCCGGGCTCAGGGGGCGCGGAGACCCAGTACTTC	CASSPGSGGAETQYF
TRBD2	NA	17	TRBJ2-2	TRBV18	TGTGCCAGCTCACCGCCGTTAGCGGGGGCGAACACCGGGGAGCTGTTTTTT	CASSPPLAGANTGELFF
NA	NA	14	TRBJ1-2	TRBV10-2	TGCGCCAGCAGTGACCCTGACAGGCGAGGAGGCTACACCTTC	CASSDPDRRGGYTF
NA	few	13	TRBJ2-2	TRBV6-6	TGTGCCAGCAGTTACCTGAACACCGGGGAGCTGTTTTTT	CASSYLNTGELFF
TRBD1	NA	15	TRBJ2-2	TRBV27	TGTGCCAGCAGTTTATACCGGGACAGCACCGGGGAGCTGTTTTTT	CASSLYRDSTGELFF
NA	once	14	TRBJ2-3	TRBV6-5	TGTGCCAGCAGTTACGGAGATTACAGGAATACGCAGTATTTT	CASSYGDYRNTQYF
TRBD1	NA	14	TRBJ2-7	TRBV7-8	TGTGCCAGCAGCCCAACAGGGGGCCACTACGAGCAGTACTTC	CASSPTGGHYEQYF
TRBD2	NA	17	TRBJ2-1	TRBV7-9	TGTGCCAGCAGCTTAGCTGGGGGGGGACCCATCTACAATGAGCAGTTCTTC	CASSLAGGGPIYNEQFF
NA	NA	12	TRBJ1-2	TRBV7-9	TGTGCCAGCAGCTTACCGGGCCAAGGCTACACCTTC	CASSLPGQGYTF
TRBD2	NA	16	TRBJ2-1	TRBV7-9	TGTGCCAGCAGCGACCTCTCCAGCGGGAGGGCTTATGAGCAGTTCTTC	CASSDLSSGRAYEQFF
TRBD1	once	16	TRBJ2-5	TRBV10-2	TGCGCCAGCAGCTGGGGGGCCGGGACAGGGGACGAGACCCAGTACTTC	CASSWGAGTGDETQYF
NA	NA	14	TRBJ2-5	TRBV28	TGTGCCAGCAGCCCGAGACAGGTACAAGAGACCCAGTACTTC	CASSPRQVQETQYF
NA	NA	12	TRBJ2-1	TRBV27	TGTGCCAGCAGTGACTTCTACAATGAGCAGTTCTTC	CASSDFYNEQFF
NA	NA	17	TRBJ2-1	TRBV15	TGTGCCACCAGCGCTCATAGGAAGCAGGGCCGAGGCAATGAGCAGTTCTTC	CATSAHRKQGRGNEQFF
NA	NA	15	TRBJ1-5	TRBV6-1	TGTGCCAGCAGTGATTGGAGGGGGGGGTTAGTCCCCCAGCATTTT	CASSDWRGGLVPQHF
TRBD1	NA	14	TRBJ2-1	TRBV27	TGTGCCAGCACCGTAGGGACAGCCTACAATGAGCAGTTCTTC	CASTVGTAYNEQFF
NA	NA	14	TRBJ2-5	TRBV27	TGTGCCAGCAGTTTACGACTAGGTCGGGAGACCCAGTACTTC	CASSLRLGRETQYF
TRBD2	NA	15	TRBJ2-1	TRBV7-3	TGTGCCAGCAGCCGAGGGACTAGCGGCTACAATGAGCAGTTCTTC	CASSRGTSGYNEQFF
TRBD1	NA	15	TRBJ1-4	TRBV6-5	TGTGCCAGCAGTCGGGACAGGGTTGTGAGTGAAAAACTGTTTTTT	CASSRDRVVSEKLFF
NA	NA	14	TRBJ1-5	TRBV7-8	TGTGCCAGCAGCTTAGGAATTAGCAATCAGCCCCAGCATTTT	CASSLGISNQPQHF
NA	NA	13	TRBJ1-2	TRBV27	TGTGCCAGCAGTTTATCGCTGGGGAGTGGCTACACCTTC	CASSLSLGSGYTF
TRBD2	once	16	TRBJ2-2	TRBV5-1	TGCGCCAGCAGCTTGTATCTAGCGGCAATCACCGGGGAGCTGTTTTTT	CASSLYLAAITGELFF
TRBD2	NA	16	TRBJ2-1	TRBV7-9	TGTGCCAGCAGCTTAGTAGCTAGCGGGAGGGCCGGTGAGCAGTTCTTC	CASSLVASGRAGEQFF
TRBD2	NA	16	TRBJ2-7	TRBV27	TGTGCCAGCAGTTTAAGGATTGGAGCGGGAGTTCATGAGCAGTACTTC	CASSLRIGAGVHEQYF
TRBD2	NA	16	TRBJ2-6	TRBV7-9	TGTGCCAGCAGCTTACGCGGGGGTTCAGGGGCCAACGTCCTGACTTTC	CASSLRGGSGANVLTF
TRBD1	NA	17	TRBJ1-1	TRBV5-4	TGTGCCAGCAGCTTGGGAACCAGGGGGCTGAAAGGAACTGAAGCTTTCTTT	CASSLGTRGLKGTEAFF
NA	NA	20	TRBJ2-1	TRBV4-1	TGCGCCAGCAGCCAAGATTTAGTCGTCGTGGCAGGGAGCTCCTACAATGAGCAGTTCTTC	CASSQDLVVVAGSSYNEQFF
NA	NA	13	TRBJ2-1	TRBV6-6	TGTGCCAGCAGTTACCCCGGAAACCAAGAGCAGTTCTTC	CASSYPGNQEQFF
NA	NA	11	TRBJ2-7	TRBV19	TGTGCCAGTAGTACGGGGCACGAGCAGTACTTC	CASSTGHEQYF
NA	NA	14	TRBJ1-1	TRBV19	TGTGCCAGTAGTGCGTGGACAGCAAACACTGAAGCTTTCTTT	CASSAWTANTEAFF
TRBD1	once	14	TRBJ2-7	TRBV14	TGTGCCAGCAGCCCCACAGGGGGAGTCTACGAGCAGTACTTC	CASSPTGGVYEQYF
NA	NA	14	TRBJ2-7	TRBV2	TGTGCCAGCAGTTGGACAGCAGGGAGCTACGAGCAGTACTTC	CASSWTAGSYEQYF
TRBD1	NA	14	TRBJ2-2	TRBV19	TGTGCCATCAGGGACAGGGGGTTCACCGGGGAGCTGTTTTTT	CAIRDRGFTGELFF
TRBD2	NA	13	TRBJ2-7	TRBV6-6	TGTGCCAGCAGTTGGGGGGGGGACTACGAGCAGTACTTC	CASSWGGDYEQYF
NA	NA	15	TRBJ2-7	TRBV13	TGTGCCAGCAGCTTAAATAACCCACCCAGGGACGAGCAGTACTTC	CASSLNNPPRDEQYF
TRBD2	NA	15	TRBJ2-5	TRBV28	TGTGCCAGCAGCAGCCTGACTAGCGGGAGAGAGACCCAGTACTTC	CASSSLTSGRETQYF
TRBD1	NA	14	TRBJ2-1	TRBV27	TGTGCCAGCAGTAAGGACAGGGGGAACAATGAGCAGTTCTTC	CASSKDRGNNEQFF
TRBD1	once	16	TRBJ1-3	TRBV28	TGTGCCAGCAGTTTACTCCAAGACAGGGCGGGAAACACCATATATTTT	CASSLLQDRAGNTIYF
NA	NA	14	TRBJ2-1	TRBV14	TGTGCCAGCAGCCACGGGACGGCATACAATGAGCAGTTCTTC	CASSHGTAYNEQFF